The entry below gives a single T cell receptor (beta chain) sequence along with its context. What it binds is unknown. The junction differs from germline at one of its ends, possibly a read error. The CDR3 contains 13 residues. Germline CDR1 DFQATT, CDR2 SNEGSKA (reference sequence). This sample is drawn from a study of post-analysis software for immune sequencing data. In the study overall: Clinical courses comprised relapsing-remitting, secondary progressive and progressive-relapsing multiple sclerosis. Study-wide points: Elevated frequency relative to controls characterized roughly five TRBV segments in patients, TRBV5-6, TRBV5-1 and TRBV20-1 among them. F measure showed strong co-clustering of same-batch samples. Relative to controls, patients with multiple sclerosis showed significantly lower normalized Chao1 diversity.

Unique molecular identifiers tagged the TCR beta cDNA libraries. Using its own MiXCR run on the PCR reads, TCRdb lists one record per CDR3 protein. The sample has hundreds of thousands of distinct CDR3 sequences, roughly 40% seen once; the top ten hold more than 1.5%. The origin of this receptor is a girl aged 5-17 years with multiple sclerosis. Sequenced material: blood. This sequence joins TRBV20-1 and TRBJ2-5; a weak D match, TRBD1 (5 bases). The CDR3 DNA sequence: TGCAGTGCTCCGGACACCATCCAAGGGACCCAGTACTTC. This translates into CSAPDTIQGTQYF.